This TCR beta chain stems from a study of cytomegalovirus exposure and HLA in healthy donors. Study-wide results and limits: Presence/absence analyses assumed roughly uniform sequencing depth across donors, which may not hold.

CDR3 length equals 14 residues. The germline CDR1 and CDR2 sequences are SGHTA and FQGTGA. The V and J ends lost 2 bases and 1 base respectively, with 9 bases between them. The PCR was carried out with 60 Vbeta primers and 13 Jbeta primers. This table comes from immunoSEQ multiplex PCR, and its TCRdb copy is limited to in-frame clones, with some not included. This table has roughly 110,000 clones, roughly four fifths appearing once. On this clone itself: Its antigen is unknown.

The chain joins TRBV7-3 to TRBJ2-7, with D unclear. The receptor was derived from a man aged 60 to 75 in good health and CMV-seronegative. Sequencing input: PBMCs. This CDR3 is CASSLGSLSYEQYF. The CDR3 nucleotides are TGTGCCAGCAGCTTAGGCAGTTTATCCTACGAGCAGTACTTC. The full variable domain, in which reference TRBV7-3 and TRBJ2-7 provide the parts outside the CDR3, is GAGVSQTPSNKVTEKGKYVELRCDPISGHTALYWYRQSLGQGPEFLIYFQGTGAADDSGLPNDRFFAVRPEGSVSTLKIQRTERGDSAVYLCASSLGSLSYEQYFGPGTRLTVT.